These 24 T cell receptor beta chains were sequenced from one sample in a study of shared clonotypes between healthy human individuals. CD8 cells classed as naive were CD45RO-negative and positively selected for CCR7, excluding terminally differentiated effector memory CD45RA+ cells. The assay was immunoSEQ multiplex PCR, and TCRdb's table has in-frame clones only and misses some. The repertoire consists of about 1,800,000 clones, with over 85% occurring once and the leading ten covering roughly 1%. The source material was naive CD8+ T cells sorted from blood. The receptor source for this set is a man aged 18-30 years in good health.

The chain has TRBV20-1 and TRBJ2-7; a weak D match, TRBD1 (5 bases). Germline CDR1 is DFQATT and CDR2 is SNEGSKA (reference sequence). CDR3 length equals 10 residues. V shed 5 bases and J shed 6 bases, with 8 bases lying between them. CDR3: CSAYQGEQYF. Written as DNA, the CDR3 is TGCAGTGCTTACCAGGGCGAGCAGTACTTC.

The CDR3: CASSLQGGNTEAFF. The CDR3 coding sequence is TGCGCCAGCAGCCTTCAGGGGGGGAACACTGAAGCTTTCTTT. The gene calls are TRBV4-3 and TRBJ1-1; the match to TRBD1 covers 7 bases. In germline, CDR1 is LGHNA, CDR2 YSLEER. This CDR3 region has 14 residues. V trimming: 4 bases; J trimming: 1 base; junction bases outside the gene matches: 3.

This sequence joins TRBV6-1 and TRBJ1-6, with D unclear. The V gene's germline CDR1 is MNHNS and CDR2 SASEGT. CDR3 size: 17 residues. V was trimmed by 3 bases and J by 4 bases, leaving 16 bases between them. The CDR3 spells CASSERAAIVYNSPLHF. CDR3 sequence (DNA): TGTGCCAGCAGTGAGAGGGCAGCCATCGTATATAATTCACCCCTCCACTTT.

The CDR3 protein is CASSSGDGVIYEQYF. DNA of the CDR3: TGTGCCAGCAGCTCCGGGGACGGTGTTATCTACGAGCAGTACTTC. V usage is TRBV7-9 and J usage is TRBJ2-7; D may be TRBD1 or TRBD2 (5 bases each). The ends were cut back, 4 bases at V and 3 bases at J, with 16 bases in the middle. The CDR3 has 15 amino acids. Germline V gene sequence: CDR1 SEHNR, CDR2 FQNEAQ (reference sequence).

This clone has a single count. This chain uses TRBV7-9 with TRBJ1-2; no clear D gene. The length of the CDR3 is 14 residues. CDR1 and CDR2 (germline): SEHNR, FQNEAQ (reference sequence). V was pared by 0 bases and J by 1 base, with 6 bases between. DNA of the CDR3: TGTGCCAGCAGCTTAGCAGGGAATAACTATGGCTACACCTTC. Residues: CASSLAGNNYGYTF.

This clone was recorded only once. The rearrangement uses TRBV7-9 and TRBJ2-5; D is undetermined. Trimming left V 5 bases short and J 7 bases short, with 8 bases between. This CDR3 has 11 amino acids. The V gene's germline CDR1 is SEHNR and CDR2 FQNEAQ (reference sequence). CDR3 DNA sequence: TGTGCCAGCAGCCTAATTGGGACCCAGTACTTC. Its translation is CASSLIGTQYF.

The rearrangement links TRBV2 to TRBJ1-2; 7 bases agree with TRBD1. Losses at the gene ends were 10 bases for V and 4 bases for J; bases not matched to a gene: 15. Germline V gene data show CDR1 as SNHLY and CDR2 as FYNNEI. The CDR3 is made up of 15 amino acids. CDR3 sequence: CATPEGAESSYGYTF. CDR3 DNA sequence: TGTGCCACGCCGGAGGGGGCGGAAAGCAGCTATGGCTACACCTTC.

CDR3 coding DNA: TGCGCCAGCGGGATGGGCACTGAAGCTTTCTTT. This codes for CASGMGTEAFF. The rearrangement joins TRBV10-1 to TRBJ1-1; the D is unclear. The CDR3 is made up of 11 amino acids. V was clipped by 8 bases and J by 4 bases, with 8 bases between them. CDR1 WNHNN and CDR2 SYGVQD come from the germline V gene (reference sequence).

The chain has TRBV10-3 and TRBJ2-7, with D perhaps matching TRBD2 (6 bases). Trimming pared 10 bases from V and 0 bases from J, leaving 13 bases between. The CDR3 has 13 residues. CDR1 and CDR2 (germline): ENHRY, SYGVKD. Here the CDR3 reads CATQGRSSYEQYF. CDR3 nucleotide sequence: TGTGCCACGCAAGGGAGGAGCTCCTACGAGCAGTACTTC.

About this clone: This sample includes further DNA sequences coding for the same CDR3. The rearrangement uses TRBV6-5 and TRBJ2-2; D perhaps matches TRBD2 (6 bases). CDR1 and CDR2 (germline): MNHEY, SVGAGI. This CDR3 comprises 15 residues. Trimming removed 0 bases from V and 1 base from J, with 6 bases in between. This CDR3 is CASSYSGGNTGELFF. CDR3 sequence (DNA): TGTGCCAGCAGTTACTCGGGAGGGAACACCGGGGAGCTGTTTTTT.

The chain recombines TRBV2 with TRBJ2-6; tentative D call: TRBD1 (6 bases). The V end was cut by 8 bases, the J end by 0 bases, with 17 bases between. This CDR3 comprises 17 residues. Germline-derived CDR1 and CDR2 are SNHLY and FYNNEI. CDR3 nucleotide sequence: TGTGCCAGCGTTCGGGACACCCAGAGCTCTGGGGCCAACGTCCTGACTTTC. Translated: CASVRDTQSSGANVLTF.

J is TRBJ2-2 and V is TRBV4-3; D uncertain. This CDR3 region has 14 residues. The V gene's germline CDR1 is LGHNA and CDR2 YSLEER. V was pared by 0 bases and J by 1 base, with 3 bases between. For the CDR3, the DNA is TGCGCCAGCAGCCAAGAGTGGAACACCGGGGAGCTGTTTTTT. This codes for CASSQEWNTGELFF.

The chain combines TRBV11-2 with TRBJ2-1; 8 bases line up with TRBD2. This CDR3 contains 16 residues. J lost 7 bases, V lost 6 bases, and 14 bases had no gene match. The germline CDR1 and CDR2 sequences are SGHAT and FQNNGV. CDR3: CASSFSGGELRNEQFF. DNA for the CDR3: TGTGCCAGCAGTTTTTCCGGGGGGGAGTTACGTAATGAGCAGTTCTTC.

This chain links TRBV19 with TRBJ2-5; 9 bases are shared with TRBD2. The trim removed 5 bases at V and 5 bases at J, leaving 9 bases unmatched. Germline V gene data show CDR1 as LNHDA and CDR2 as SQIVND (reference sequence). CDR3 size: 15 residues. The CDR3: CASSEVAGAGETQYF. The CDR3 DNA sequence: TGTGCCAGTAGTGAGGTAGCGGGGGCAGGGGAGACCCAGTACTTC.

The chain's CDR3 is CASSAPSGGEQYF. CDR3 sequence (DNA): TGTGCCAGCAGCGCTCCGAGCGGGGGAGAGCAGTACTTC. This chain joins TRBV11-2 and TRBJ2-7; TRBD2 agrees at 8 bases. Per germline, CDR1 SGHAT and CDR2 FQNNGV. V shed 5 bases, J shed 7 bases, and the junction held 7 bases outside the gene matches. The CDR3 is made up of 13 amino acids.

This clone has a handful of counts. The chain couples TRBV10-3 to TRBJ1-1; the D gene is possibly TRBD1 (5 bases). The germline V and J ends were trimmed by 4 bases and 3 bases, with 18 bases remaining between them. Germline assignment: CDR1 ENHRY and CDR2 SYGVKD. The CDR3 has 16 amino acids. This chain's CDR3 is CAISARVGAGDTEAFF. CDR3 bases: TGTGCCATCAGTGCCAGGGTCGGGGCTGGGGACACTGAAGCTTTCTTT.

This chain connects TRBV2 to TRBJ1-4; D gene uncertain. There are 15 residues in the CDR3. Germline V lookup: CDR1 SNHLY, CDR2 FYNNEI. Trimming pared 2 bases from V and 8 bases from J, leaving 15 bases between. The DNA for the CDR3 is TGTGCCAGCAGTGAAATGTCAGGAGAGGGAGAAAAACTGTTTTTT. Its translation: CASSEMSGEGEKLFF.

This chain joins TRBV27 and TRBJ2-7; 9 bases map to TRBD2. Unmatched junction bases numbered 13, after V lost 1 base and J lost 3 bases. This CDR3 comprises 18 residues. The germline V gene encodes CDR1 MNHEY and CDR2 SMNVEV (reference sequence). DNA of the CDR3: TGTGCCAGCAGTTTATGGGGCCCCGCACTAGCGGGTAACTACGAGCAGTACTTC. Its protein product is CASSLWGPALAGNYEQYF.

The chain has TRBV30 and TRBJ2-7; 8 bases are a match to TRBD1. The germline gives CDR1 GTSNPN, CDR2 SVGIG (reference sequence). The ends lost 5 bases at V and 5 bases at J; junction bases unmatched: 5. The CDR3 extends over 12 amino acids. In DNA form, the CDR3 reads TGTGCCTGGGGACAGGGCGGCCACGAGCAGTACTTC. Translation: CAWGQGGHEQYF.

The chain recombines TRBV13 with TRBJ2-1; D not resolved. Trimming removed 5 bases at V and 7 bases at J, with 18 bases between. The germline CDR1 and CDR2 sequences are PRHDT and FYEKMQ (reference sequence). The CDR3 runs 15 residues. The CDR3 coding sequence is TGTGCCAGCAGCCCCCCCCCAGCAGTTGGGAATGAGCAGTTCTTC. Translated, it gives CASSPPPAVGNEQFF.

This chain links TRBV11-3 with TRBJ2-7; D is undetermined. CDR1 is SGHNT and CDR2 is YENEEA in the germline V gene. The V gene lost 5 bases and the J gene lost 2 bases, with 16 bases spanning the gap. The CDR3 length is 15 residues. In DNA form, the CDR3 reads TGTGCCAGCAGCCCCGGTGGGGTCCTAGCCTACGAGCAGTACTTC. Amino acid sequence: CASSPGGVLAYEQYF.

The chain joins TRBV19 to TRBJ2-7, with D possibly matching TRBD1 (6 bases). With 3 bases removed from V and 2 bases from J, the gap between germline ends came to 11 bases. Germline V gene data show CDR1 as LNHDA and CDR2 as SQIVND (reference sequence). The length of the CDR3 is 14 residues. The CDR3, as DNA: TGTGCCAGTAGTATCTTGGGACATCCCTACGAGCAGTACTTC. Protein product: CASSILGHPYEQYF.

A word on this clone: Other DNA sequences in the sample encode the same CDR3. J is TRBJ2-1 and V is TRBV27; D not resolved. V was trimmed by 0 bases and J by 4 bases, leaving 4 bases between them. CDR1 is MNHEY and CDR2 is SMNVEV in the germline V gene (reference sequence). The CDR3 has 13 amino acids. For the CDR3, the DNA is TGTGCCAGCAGTTTATCCCCGTACAATGAGCAGTTCTTC. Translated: CASSLSPYNEQFF.

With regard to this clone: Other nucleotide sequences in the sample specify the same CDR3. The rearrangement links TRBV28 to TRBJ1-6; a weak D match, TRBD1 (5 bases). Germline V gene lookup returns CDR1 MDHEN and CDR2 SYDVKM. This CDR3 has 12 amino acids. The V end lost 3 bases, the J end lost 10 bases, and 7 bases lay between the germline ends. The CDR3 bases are TGTGCCAGCAGTTTGGGGGGGTCACCCCTCCACTTT. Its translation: CASSLGGSPLHF.